Listed below are T cell receptor beta chains from one sample, sequenced in a study of CD8+CD57+ T cells in acquired aplastic anemia. TCRdb itself ran the reads through MiXCR, one entry per CDR3 protein. The data show around 230,000 distinct CDR3 sequences, with around 63% seen just once and about 31% held by the top ten. The sequenced sample consisted of sorted CD4+, CD8+, or CD8+CD57+ T cells (not recorded which) from PBMCs. All receptors derive from a human donor in good health. CDR3s include the opening cysteine and the closing phenylalanine or tryptophan.

TRBV3-1 | CASSDELDQPYEQYF
TRBV9 | CASSKGTTEALF
TRBV7-3 | CASSYTSGGPYSYNEQFF
TRBV10-2 | CASGLLGPETQYF
TRBV2 | CGSSLAGLAGTTYEQYF
TRBV12-3/TRBV12-4 | CASSQDRQGYSPLHF
TRBV2 | CASSEANRAYEQYF
TRBV20-1 | CSATGLADSNQPQHF
TRBV29-1 | CSVELAGVGVGEQFF
TRBV20-1 | CSASGGAETQYF
TRBV5-1 | CASSFRKQGRTDTQYF
TRBV7-8 | CASSLRAGAWGNTEAFF
TRBV4-2 | CASSPRTTSTDTQYF
TRBV5-6 | CASSFGNTQNTEAFF
TRBV27 | CASSLSGGTDTQYF
TRBV7-2 | CASSAAGTGSPYEQYF
TRBV25-1 | CASSFQGGSYEQYF
TRBV7-8 | CASSLGRSYNEQFF
TRBV6-6 | CASSEATSGTSYEQYF
TRBV7-9 | CASSLGPSGRPEIYTQYF
TRBV2 | CASSDRGGYNEQFF
TRBV6-1 | CASSEESSGSNEQYF
TRBV19 | CASGNQPVNYGYTF
TRBV5-4 | CASSPGTARLEYF
TRBV7-2 | CASSLGLAGEETQYF
TRBV7-9 | CASSFPTLSEGDYGYTF
TRBV24-1 | CATSDLTGQAYNEQFF
TRBV11-3 | CASSPVRELTEQYF
TRBV6-5 | CASSPQYSSPLHF
TRBV4-3 | CASSQDAAGATEQYF
TRBV19 | CASSTGDIAGGEQYF
TRBV19 | CASSIGSRTATDTQYF
TRBV4-2 | CASSYPEGSEYGYAF
TRBV2 | CASASPAGENTGELFF
TRBV28 | CASSLRDYNSPLHF
TRBV20-1 | CSARGEWDRSYEQYF
TRBV7-9 | CASSPVSSYEQYF
TRBV7-3 | CASSLVGHPKETQYF
TRBV29-1 | CSAGEVDDNEQFF
TRBV9 | CASSPRTEETQYF
TRBV7-9 | CASSATGTGVYEQYF
TRBV7-6 | CASSLPNTNTEAFF
TRBV20-1 | CSARDPSGYTQYF
TRBV6-4 | CASSVLADQPQHF
TRBV6-7 | CARRVVSTDTQYF
TRBV7-6 | CASSSRVTGNTIYF
TRBV9 | CASSIREDHTEAFF
TRBV24-1 | CATGVDGEQYF
TRBV20-1 | CSARDRETQYF
TRBV6-1 | CASSEEVGNCGYTF
TRBV20-1 | CSATFTGLGDTQYF
TRBV9 | CASSPGLAGAEQYF
TRBV20-1 | CSAWAGQAYQPQHF
TRBV20-1 | CSVSGTGKSPLHF
TRBV7-9 | CASRGGTERAGELFF